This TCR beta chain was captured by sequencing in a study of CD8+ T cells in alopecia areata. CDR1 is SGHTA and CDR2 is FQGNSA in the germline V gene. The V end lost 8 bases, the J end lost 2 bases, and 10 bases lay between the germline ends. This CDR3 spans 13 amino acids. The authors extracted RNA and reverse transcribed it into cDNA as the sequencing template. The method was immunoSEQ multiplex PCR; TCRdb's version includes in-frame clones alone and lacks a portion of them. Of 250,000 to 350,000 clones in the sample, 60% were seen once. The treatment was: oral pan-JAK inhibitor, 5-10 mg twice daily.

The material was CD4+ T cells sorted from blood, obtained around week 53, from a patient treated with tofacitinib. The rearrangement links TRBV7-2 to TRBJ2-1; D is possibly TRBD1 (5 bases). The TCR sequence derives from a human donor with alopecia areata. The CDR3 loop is CASERGPYNEQFF. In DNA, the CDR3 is TGTGCCAGCGAAAGGGGCCCCTACAATGAGCAGTTCTTC.